This entry describes one TCR beta chain. No antigen is known for it. The sample holds no much larger clone one base away, and base qualities are not on file. The library relied on PCR. Data came from an Illumina HiSeq 2500. Unique molecular identifiers were incorporated into TCR beta cDNA libraries to reduce PCR and sequencing biases. About 500,000 cDNA molecules were obtained for every 1 to 10 million input T cells, so each molecule roughly corresponded to one T cell. Patient libraries were prepared and sequenced with the same protocol used for the earlier healthy control dataset. Within a given batch, samples were prepared together, multiplexed and sequenced on the same HiSeq lane. Per the original workflow: Raw barcoded reads were processed with MIGEC, and single-read molecular identifier groups were discarded before consensus assembly and CDR3 extraction. Clonotype tables were post-analysed with VDJtools, and diversity was normalized by down-sampling all datasets to the smallest sample size. In repertoire overlap clustering, CDR3 amino acid sequences, but not nucleotide sequences, were matched to correct batch-related cross-sample contamination. The public reads were run again by TCRdb, first through fastp at Q25 and then through MiXCR, and only productive beta chains were kept. Records with the same CDR3 protein are collapsed into one entry carrying the most frequent genes and DNA. The V and J calls were determined by TCRdb, not by the authors. This sample comprises around 400,000 distinct CDR3 sequences, 39% of them detected only once. The ten top clones hold less than 10% of the sample.

To demonstrate the VDJtools post-analysis software, TCR beta repertoires were profiled from the peripheral blood of some 12 young patients with multiple sclerosis. The patients with multiple sclerosis were children and adolescents between about 6 and 16 years of age. This sample stems from a study of post-analysis software for immune sequencing data (dated by TCRdb to the mid-2010s). About the investigation overall: The recorded disease courses included relapsing-remitting, secondary progressive and progressive-relapsing multiple sclerosis, and some patients had no subtype annotation. A subset of samples was prepared in parallel using single-end sample barcoding, then pooled and co-amplified after Illumina adapter ligation. The patient repertoires were set against about eleven previously published healthy control repertoires from donors whose ages ranged from roughly 6 to 25 years.

Results the study describes overall, beyond this receptor: Significantly lower normalized Chao1 diversity was found in multiple sclerosis patients than in controls, suggesting substantial peripheral T-cell clonal expansion. The multiple sclerosis patient group was slightly younger than the control group. Direct clustering with F measure revealed strong co-clustering of samples prepared in the same batch, which led to a batch-effect correction.

Sequenced input: blood. This TCR was sampled from a girl aged 2 to 10 with multiple sclerosis.

Here the CDR3 is given as CASSPTMGPPTEAFF. The nucleotide sequence reads TGTGCCAGCAGCCCGACCATGGGCCCCCCCACTGAAGCTTTCTTT. The sequence is built from TRBV7-9 and TRBJ1-1, with the D gene uncertain. Counted from cysteine to phenylalanine, this CDR3 has 15 amino acids. The CDR3 DNA has 45 bases and is translated from base 1. Taken from the germline V gene (reference sequence), the CDR1 and CDR2 loops are SEHNR and FQNEAQ. V was cut back by 5 bases and J by 4 bases, leaving a gap of 17 bases between them.